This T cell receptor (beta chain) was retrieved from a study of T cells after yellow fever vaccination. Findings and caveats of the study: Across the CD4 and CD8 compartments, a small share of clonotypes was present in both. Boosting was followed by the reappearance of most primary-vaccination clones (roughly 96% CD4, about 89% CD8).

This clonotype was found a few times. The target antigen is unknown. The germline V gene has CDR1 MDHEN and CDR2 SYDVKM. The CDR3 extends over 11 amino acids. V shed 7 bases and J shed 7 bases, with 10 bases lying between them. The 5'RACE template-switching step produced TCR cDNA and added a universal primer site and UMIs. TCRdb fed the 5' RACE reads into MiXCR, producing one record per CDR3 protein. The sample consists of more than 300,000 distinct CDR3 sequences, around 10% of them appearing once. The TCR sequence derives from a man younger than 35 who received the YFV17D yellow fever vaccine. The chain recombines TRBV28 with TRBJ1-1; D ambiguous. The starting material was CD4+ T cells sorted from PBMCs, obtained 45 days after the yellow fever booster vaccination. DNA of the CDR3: TGTGCCAGCACTACTTGGTTTGAAGCTTTCTTT. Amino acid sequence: CASTTWFEAFF.